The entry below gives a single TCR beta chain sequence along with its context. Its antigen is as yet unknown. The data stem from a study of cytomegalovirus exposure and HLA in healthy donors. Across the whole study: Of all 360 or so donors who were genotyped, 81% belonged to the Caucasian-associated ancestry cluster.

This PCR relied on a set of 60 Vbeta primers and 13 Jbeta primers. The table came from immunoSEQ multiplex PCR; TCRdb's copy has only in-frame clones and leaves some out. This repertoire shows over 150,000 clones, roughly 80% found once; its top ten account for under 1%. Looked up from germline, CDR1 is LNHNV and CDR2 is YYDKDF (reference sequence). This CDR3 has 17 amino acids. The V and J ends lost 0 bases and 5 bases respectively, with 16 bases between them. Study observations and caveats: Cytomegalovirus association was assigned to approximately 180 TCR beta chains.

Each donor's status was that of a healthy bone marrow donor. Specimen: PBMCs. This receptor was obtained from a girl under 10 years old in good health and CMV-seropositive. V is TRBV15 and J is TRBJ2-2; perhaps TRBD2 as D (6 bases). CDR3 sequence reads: CATSRDSFGGHTGELFF. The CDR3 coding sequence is TGTGCCACCAGCAGAGACTCCTTCGGGGGTCATACCGGGGAGCTGTTTTTT.